This T cell receptor (beta chain) came from a study of T-cell memory formation after mild COVID-19. General study findings and limits: Some responding clones appeared in pre-infection memory, suggesting cross-reactive memory joined.

On this clonotype itself: The antigen remains undetermined.

The CDR3 extends over 16 amino acids. CDR1 is SGHTA, CDR2 FQGTGA, per germline. V lost 3 bases and J lost 1; bases outside the gene matches: 4. A single record per CDR3 protein comes from TCRdb applying MiXCR to the 5' RACE reads. Of 580,000 or so distinct CDR3 sequences listed, approximately 15% are singletons. Source material: PBMCs or a T cell subset sorted from them (not recorded which). The chain combines TRBV7-3 with TRBJ2-2; TRBD1 matches 8 bases. This clonotype originated in an adult woman who had mild COVID-19 (a few samples of this study predate the infection). Cell type and time point are not known. In DNA, the CDR3 is TGTGCCAGCAGCTTGAGGACAGGGATGAACACCGGGGAGCTGTTTTTT. Residues: CASSLRTGMNTGELFF. Based on the CDR3 plus reference TRBV7-3 and TRBJ2-2, the full variable domain is GAGVSQTPSNKVTEKGKYVELRCDPISGHTALYWYRQSLGQGPEFLIYFQGTGAADDSGLPNDRFFAVRPEGSVSTLKIQRTERGDSAVYLCASSLRTGMNTGELFFGEGSRLTVL.